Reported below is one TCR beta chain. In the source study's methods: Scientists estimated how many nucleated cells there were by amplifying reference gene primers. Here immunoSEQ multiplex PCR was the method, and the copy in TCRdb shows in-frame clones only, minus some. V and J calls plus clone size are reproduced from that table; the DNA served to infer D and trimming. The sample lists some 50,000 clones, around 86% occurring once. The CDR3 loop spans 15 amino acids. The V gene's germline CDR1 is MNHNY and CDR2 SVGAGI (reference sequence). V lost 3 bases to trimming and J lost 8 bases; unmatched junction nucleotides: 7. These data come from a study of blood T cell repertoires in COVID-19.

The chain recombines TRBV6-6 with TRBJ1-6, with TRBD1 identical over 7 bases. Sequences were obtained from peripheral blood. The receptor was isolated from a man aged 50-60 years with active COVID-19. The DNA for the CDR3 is TGTGCCAGCAGTTATTTTGGGCAGGGGGATTCACCCCTCCACTTT. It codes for CASSYFGQGDSPLHF.